This TCR beta chain was documented in a study of molecular identifiers for immune sequencing clone quantification (dated by TCRdb to the late 2010s). General notes on the study: For a replicate experiment, RNA from roughly 21,000 or 96,000 naive CD8 T cells was divided into five aliquots, of which four were sequenced. The study was a methods study using CD8 T cells to benchmark molecular-identifier clustering-based TCR repertoire sequencing (MIDCIRS) and TCR RNA copy counting.

Libraries were made using PCR. The sequencer listed for this sample is Illumina HiSeq 4000. Bulk TCR libraries were prepared as previously described, using TCR primers listed in Table S5. Purification of total RNA was performed with the Qiagen AllPrep DNA/RNA kit. Before analysis, reads from multiple sequencing runs of one library were combined. As for the authors' bioinformatics: Reads were retained only if the reads had an exact TCR constant sequence, and the retained reads were trimmed to 150 nt and grouped according to their 12-nt molecular barcodes. Reads inside each barcode group were sub-clustered using a 15% Levenshtein threshold, and a quality-weighted consensus sequence was constructed for each RNA molecule. Non-functional sequences were filtered out, along with any lower-count sequence sitting one edit away from another sequence. Based on a fit of two negative binomial distributions, barcode sub-clusters having less than 20% of the maximum read count were discarded. The public reads were run again by TCRdb, first through fastp at Q25 and then through MiXCR, and only productive beta chains were kept. A single entry per CDR3 protein holds the most common genes and DNA from its merged rows. TCRdb, not the authors, supplied the V and J calls. A total of about 510,000 distinct CDR3 sequences appear in this sample, around a fifth of them only once. Of the sample, roughly 0.81% falls within the top ten clones.

On the study overall, not on this receptor specifically: The naive libraries included spiked-in Jurkat TCR RNA (fewer than 11 copies' worth), and this Jurkat TCR RNA is not part of the donor repertoire. In CMV-specific effector cells, clones with more than 20 RNA copies contained over 99% of molecules, whereas in naive cells such clones contained under 1% of molecules. Identical TCR molecules sharing a barcode could cause highly expanded clone sizes to be underestimated. Modeling estimated 3 to 3.5 recovered TCR RNA copies per cell, compared with about 10 by digital PCR, which implies 30% to 35% capture efficiency. When barcode sub-clustering was left out, chimeric consensus sequences inflated TCR diversity, with chimeras reaching as high as 47%. Spiked-in Jurkat TCR RNA equivalent to a single cell was reported to be detectable even among approximately 1 million naive CD8 T cells.

In this sample, this clonotype turned up many times. Its antigen is still unknown. No quality values exist for individual bases; no much larger clone is one base distant. The germline V gene gives CDR1 as MNHEY and CDR2 as SVGEGT. The junction carries 8 bases between V and J, which are trimmed by 0 bases and 3 bases respectively. From the cysteine up to the phenylalanine, the CDR3 has a length of 14 residues. Here the CDR3 DNA is all that survives: 42 bases in frame from base 1. Libraries of naive CD8 T cells were generated from roughly 21,000 to 960,000 sorted cells, with 10%, 30% or 50% of the purified RNA used. Naive CD8 T cells, defined as CD8+CD4-CCR7+CD45RA+, were FACS-sorted into RLT Plus buffer on a BD FACSAria II. Roughly nine TCR copies' worth of Jurkat RNA were spiked into roughly 19,000-1,000,000 naive CD8 T cell samples to test detection sensitivity. Enrichment of CD8 T cells was done with RosetteSep CD8+ T Cell Enrichment Cocktail plus Ficoll-Paque, and ACK red cell lysis came afterward.

This TCR was sampled from a human donor in good health. Some libraries in this study had Jurkat cell RNA spiked in. Material: naive CD8+ T cells from blood, with Jurkat cell RNA spiked in. The label giving this sample's cell subset or site can be read as: FACS-sorted CD8+CD4-CCR7+CD45RA+ naive T cells. Recombination connected TRBV6-2 or TRBV6-3 to TRBJ1-2, with no confidently assigned D gene. The nucleotides are TGTGCCAGCAGTTACTCTTTGGAGTACTATGGCTACACCTTC. This sequence encodes CASSYSLEYYGYTF.